What follows are 2 T cell receptor beta chains derived from one specimen sequenced in a study of monozygotic twins with inflammatory bowel disease. TCRdb re-called the 5' RACE reads and shows each CDR3 protein once, DNA omitted. In all, the sample yields fewer than 200,000 distinct CDR3 sequences. Sequencing used blood. These receptors came from a human donor with ulcerative colitis or Crohn's disease, or a healthy co-twin of an affected twin (not recorded which).

The chain carries TRBV20-1 and TRBJ1-5; the TRBD1 assignment by TCRdb is unverifiable without DNA. The CDR3 length is 13 residues. In germline, CDR1 is DFQATT, CDR2 SNEGSKA (reference sequence). The CDR3 spells CSAKEGGSQPQHF.

This chain connects TRBV5-1 to TRBJ1-4; TCRdb calls TRBD1, which cannot be checked without DNA. CDR1 is SGHRS and CDR2 is YFSETQ in the germline V gene. The CDR3 length is 16 residues. The CDR3 here is CASSLAMGTTNEKLFF.